The 22 T cell receptor beta chains listed next were all sequenced from one sample in a study of T-cell reconstitution after alpha-beta-depleted transplantation in children. Unique molecular identifiers were used in preparing the TCRbeta library. A single record per CDR3 protein comes from TCRdb applying MiXCR to the PCR reads. In the table there are about 610,000 distinct CDR3 sequences, roughly 10% of which are singletons. This material consisted of PBMCs from the stem cell graft donor, taken from the stem cell graft. These receptors were taken from a human donor who donated a stem cell graft to a child with acute myeloid leukemia.

This clonotype appeared many times. This chain uses TRBV29-1 with TRBJ2-2; D gene unclear. Looked up from germline, CDR1 is SQVTM and CDR2 is ANQGSEA. V was cut by 4 bases and J by 5 bases, with 5 bases left in between. The CDR3 contains 11 residues. The CDR3 loop reads CSVARTGELFF. For the CDR3, the DNA is TGCAGCGTTGCTCGAACCGGGGAGCTGTTTTTT.

The table lists this clonotype with a few counts. The gene calls are TRBV6-2 or TRBV6-3 and TRBJ2-7; TRBD1 or TRBD2 may be the D gene (5 bases each). Germline V gene lookup returns CDR1 MNHEY and CDR2 SVGEGT. The V gene lost 0 bases and the J gene lost 3 bases, with 12 bases spanning the gap. CDR3 size: 15 residues. CDR3 sequence reads: CASSYSSGAYYEQYF. CDR3 nucleotide sequence: TGTGCCAGCAGTTACTCTTCCGGGGCCTACTACGAGCAGTACTTC.

Only a few counts were recorded for this clonotype. The rearrangement links TRBV28 to TRBJ1-5, with D unresolved. The germline gives CDR1 MDHEN, CDR2 SYDVKM. This CDR3 comprises 16 residues. V shed 1 base and J shed 2 bases, with 12 bases lying between them. The CDR3 DNA reads as TGTGCCAGCAGTTTATCTGCGGTTAGTGGCAATCAGCCCCAGCATTTT. The encoded protein is CASSLSAVSGNQPQHF.

The chain is built from TRBV6-2 or TRBV6-3 and TRBJ2-3; 8 nucleotides match TRBD1. The junction had 12 bases not matched to a gene; V was cut back by 5 bases and J by 2 bases. The germline V gene encodes CDR1 MNHEY and CDR2 SVGEGT. The CDR3 covers 17 residues. The CDR3 here is CASSPPTGTGATDTQYF. The CDR3 region has the DNA TGTGCCAGCAGTCCCCCCACCGGGACAGGAGCCACAGATACGCAGTATTTT.

The table lists this clonotype with a few counts. This chain joins TRBV10-2 and TRBJ2-3; D perhaps matches TRBD2 (5 bases). V was clipped by 2 bases and J by 2 bases, with 8 bases between them. Germline CDR1 is WSHSY and CDR2 is SAAADI. This CDR3 region has 14 residues. This CDR3 is CASSEGLHTDTQYF. The DNA for the CDR3 is TGCGCCAGCAGTGAGGGACTTCACACAGATACGCAGTATTTT.

This clonotype was counted between two and nine times. The J gene is TRBJ2-3, the V gene TRBV7-9, with D unclear. Germline V lookup: CDR1 SEHNR, CDR2 FQNEAQ (reference sequence). Trimming took off 7 bases at V and 4 bases at J, with 9 bases between the two ends. The CDR3 spans 12 residues. This CDR3 is CASNLIPDTQYF. The CDR3 DNA is TGTGCCAGCAACCTTATACCAGATACGCAGTATTTT.

V and J are TRBV20-1 and TRBJ2-5; TRBD2 agrees at 11 bases. The CDR3 contains 14 residues. Germline CDR1 DFQATT, CDR2 SNEGSKA (reference sequence). V was clipped by 6 bases and J by 3 bases; unmatched bases: 6. CDR3 DNA: TGCAGTGCCCGGGGACTAGCGGACGAAGAGACCCAGTACTTC. Amino acid sequence: CSARGLADEETQYF.

The chain couples TRBV7-3 to TRBJ2-7; possibly TRBD1 for D (6 bases). The germline V and J ends were trimmed by 1 base and 4 bases, with 17 bases remaining between them. The CDR3 length is 16 residues. The germline V gene has CDR1 SGHTA and CDR2 FQGTGA. The CDR3 DNA reads as TGTGCCAGCAGCTTAATCCGGGCCAGAGGGGGTTACGAGCAGTACTTC. This codes for CASSLIRARGGYEQYF.

This clonotype was detected many times. The V and J genes are TRBV6-6 and TRBJ2-3; D not certain. Germline assignment: CDR1 MNHNY and CDR2 SVGAGI (reference sequence). V was cut by 5 bases and J by 3 bases, with 9 bases left in between. The CDR3 consists of 13 residues. CDR3 loop: CASSPIRTDTQYF. CDR3 DNA sequence: TGTGCCAGCAGTCCGATAAGGACAGATACGCAGTATTTT.

V gene TRBV29-1 combines with J gene TRBJ2-7; D remains ambiguous. V lost 6 bases and J lost 1, with 16 bases in between. CDR1 SQVTM and CDR2 ANQGSEA come from the germline V gene. This CDR3 region has 14 residues. CDR3 in DNA: TGCAGCGTATTCTTTGCCGGACGATCCTACGAGCAGTACTTC. Amino acids: CSVFFAGRSYEQYF.

This clonotype was observed a handful of times. V is TRBV7-3 and J is TRBJ2-3; D is uncertain. With 2 bases removed from V and 2 bases from J, the gap between germline ends came to 8 bases. The germline V gene encodes CDR1 SGHTA and CDR2 FQGTGA. The CDR3 runs to 14 residues. The CDR3 region has the DNA TGTGCCAGCAGCTTAGCTCTTCACACAGATACGCAGTATTTT. Its protein is CASSLALHTDTQYF.

This clonotype was observed a handful of times. The chain has TRBV13 and TRBJ2-1; 10 bases are a match to TRBD2. J gave up 7 bases and V 4 bases, and 13 bases lay outside the gene matches. The CDR3 length is 17 residues. Germline CDR1 PRHDT, CDR2 FYEKMQ (reference sequence). Written as DNA, the CDR3 is TGTGCCAGCAGCTCTAACGGGCTAGCGGGAGATTGGAATGAGCAGTTCTTC. It is translated as CASSSNGLAGDWNEQFF.

J is TRBJ2-1 and V is TRBV20-1; 9 bases are a match to TRBD2. Germline CDR1 and CDR2: DFQATT and SNEGSKA (reference sequence). Trimming removed 0 bases from V and 4 bases from J; junction bases left unmatched: 10. This CDR3 comprises 17 residues. The CDR3 spells CSARDRGGRARYNEQFF. DNA of the CDR3: TGCAGTGCTAGAGATCGAGGCGGGAGGGCCCGTTACAATGAGCAGTTCTTC.

This clonotype was seen many times. At one of its ends the junction is not consistent with the germline gene, which may arise from a read error. CDR3 protein: CASSDRPGEGLSLF. CDR3 sequence (DNA): TGTGCCAGCAGTGACCGTCCAGGGGAGGGTCTTAGCCTCTTC. The rearrangement joins TRBV6-4 to TRBJ1-2; TRBD1 is a possible D gene (6 bases). The length of the CDR3 is 14 residues. Germline CDR1 and CDR2: MRHNA and SNTAGT.

The rearrangement joins TRBV7-2 to TRBJ1-2; D call uncertain. Trimming pared 4 bases from V and 6 bases from J, leaving 15 bases between. Germline values: CDR1 SGHTA, CDR2 FQGNSA. This CDR3 is 14 amino acids long. The CDR3 bases are TGTGCCAGCAGCTCCGGACGGGGAGAAAATGGCTACACCTTC. Translated: CASSSGRGENGYTF.

J is TRBJ2-4 and V is TRBV28; D not resolved. Germline CDR1 reads MDHEN; CDR2 reads SYDVKM. V was cut by 4 bases and J by 3 bases, with 13 bases left in between. The CDR3 runs 15 residues. CDR3 protein: CASSSPGVGKNIQYF. In DNA, the CDR3 is TGTGCCAGCAGTTCCCCCGGCGTCGGCAAAAACATTCAGTACTTC.

The DNA of the CDR3 is TGTGCCAGCAGTTCGAGGGGAAGGGGCGCGAAACAGCCCCAGCATTTT. Protein sequence: CASSSRGRGAKQPQHF. J is TRBJ1-5 and V is TRBV6-5; the D gene is possibly TRBD1 (5 bases). This CDR3 spans 16 amino acids. CDR1 is MNHEY, CDR2 SVGAGI, per germline. Trimming took 4 bases from V and 7 from J, leaving 20 bases between them.

This clonotype was counted at least ten times. The gene calls are TRBV28 and TRBJ2-7, with a weak D call TRBD2 (6 bases). CDR1 and CDR2 (germline): MDHEN, SYDVKM. V gave up 1 base and J gave up 5 bases, with 21 bases separating them. The length of the CDR3 is 17 residues. The CDR3, as DNA: TGTGCCAGCAGTTTATTTGCTAGCGCTAGAAAAAGTCACGAGCAGTACTTC. It encodes CASSLFASARKSHEQYF.

In regard to this clonotype: A much more abundant neighbour one base away suggests this may be a read error. This is likely a read error, given that the CDR3 carries no conserved phenylalanine or tryptophan at its end. The J gene is TRBJ1-3, the V gene TRBV20-1; D unresolved. The V gene lost 4 bases and the J gene lost 0 bases, with 10 bases spanning the gap. Germline CDR1 is DFQATT and CDR2 is SNEGSKA (reference sequence). The CDR3 covers 14 residues. The CDR3 DNA sequence: TGCAGTGCTATCGGGTCCCTCTCTGGAAACACCATATATTCT. It encodes CSAIGSLSGNTIYS.

A few counts support this clonotype. The V gene is TRBV9, the J gene TRBJ1-6, with D perhaps matching TRBD1 (6 bases). Germline-derived CDR1 and CDR2 are SGDLS and YYNGEE. The CDR3 is 14 amino acids. Trimming shortened V by 0 bases and J by 7 bases, and 8 bases separated the two germline ends. The CDR3 reads CASSVGDTNSPLHF. The CDR3 nucleotides are TGTGCCAGCAGCGTAGGGGACACCAATTCACCCCTCCACTTT.

This clonotype was counted many times. The J gene is TRBJ2-3, the V gene TRBV5-6, with D perhaps matching TRBD1 (5 bases). The germline V gene has CDR1 SGHDT and CDR2 YYEEEE. Trimming removed 4 bases at V and 0 bases at J, with 15 bases between. The CDR3 contains 16 residues. The CDR3 protein is CASSPRGGASTDTQYF. CDR3 sequence (DNA): TGTGCCAGCAGCCCAAGGGGTGGTGCTAGCACAGATACGCAGTATTTT.

This sequence joins TRBV12-3 or TRBV12-4 and TRBJ2-5, with 12 bases aligning to TRBD2. Trimming at V came to 6 bases and at J to 4 bases, leaving 0 bases not matched to a gene. This CDR3 is 13 amino acids long. In DNA, the CDR3 is TGTGCCAGCAGGGGACTAGCGGGAGAGACCCAGTACTTC. It translates to CASRGLAGETQYF.